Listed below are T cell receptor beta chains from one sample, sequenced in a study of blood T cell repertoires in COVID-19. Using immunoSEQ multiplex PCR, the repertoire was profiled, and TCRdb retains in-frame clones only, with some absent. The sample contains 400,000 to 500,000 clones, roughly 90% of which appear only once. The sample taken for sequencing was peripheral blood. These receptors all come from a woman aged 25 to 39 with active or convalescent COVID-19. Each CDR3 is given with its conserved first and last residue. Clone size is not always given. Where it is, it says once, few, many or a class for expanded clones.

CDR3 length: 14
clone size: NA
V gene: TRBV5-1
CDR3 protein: CASSFTGTTGELFF

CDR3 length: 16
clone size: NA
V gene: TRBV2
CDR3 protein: CASSEGGQGPREKLFF

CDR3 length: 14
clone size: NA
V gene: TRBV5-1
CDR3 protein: CASSFGDRDTSEYF

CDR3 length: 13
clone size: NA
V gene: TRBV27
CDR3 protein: CASSQGSSGEQYF

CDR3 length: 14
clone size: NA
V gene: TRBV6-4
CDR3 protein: CASSDSGGITEAFF

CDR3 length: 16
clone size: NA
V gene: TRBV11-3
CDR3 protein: CASSLGTSGRSNEQFF

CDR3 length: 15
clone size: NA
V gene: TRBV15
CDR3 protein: CATSARQGTNEKLFF

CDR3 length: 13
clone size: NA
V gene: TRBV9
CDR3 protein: CASSVGLSYEQYF

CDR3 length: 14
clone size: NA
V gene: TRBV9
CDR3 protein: CASSVDSNSYGYTF

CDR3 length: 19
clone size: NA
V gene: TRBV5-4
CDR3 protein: CASSTARGSGKDASDTQYF

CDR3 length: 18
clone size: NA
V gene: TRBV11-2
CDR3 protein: CASSFVSPMGGTSYEQYF

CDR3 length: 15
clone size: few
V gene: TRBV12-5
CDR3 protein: CASGLLREDTGELFF

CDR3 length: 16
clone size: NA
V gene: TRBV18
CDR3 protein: CASSPVTGQGNSPLHF

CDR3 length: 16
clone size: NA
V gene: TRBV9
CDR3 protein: CASSQLRTGGTDTQYF

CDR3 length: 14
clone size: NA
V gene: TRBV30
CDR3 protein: CAWTTGVGNQPQHF

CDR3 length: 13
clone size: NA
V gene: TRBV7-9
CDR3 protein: CASSSPYTGELFF

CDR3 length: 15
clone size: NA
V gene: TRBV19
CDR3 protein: CASSTPRGVSDEQFF

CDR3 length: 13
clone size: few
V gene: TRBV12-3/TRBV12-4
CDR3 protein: CASSALGLYEQYF

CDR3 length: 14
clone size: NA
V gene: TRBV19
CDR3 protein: CASSMRGREETQYF

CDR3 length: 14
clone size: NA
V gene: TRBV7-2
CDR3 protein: CASSPGLLNQPQHF

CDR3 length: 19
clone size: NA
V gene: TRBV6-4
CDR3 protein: CASSKKSLAGGPIDNEQFF

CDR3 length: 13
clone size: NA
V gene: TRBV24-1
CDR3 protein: CATSEGAGTEAFF

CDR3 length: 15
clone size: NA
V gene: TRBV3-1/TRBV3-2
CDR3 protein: CASVASSGGPYEQYF

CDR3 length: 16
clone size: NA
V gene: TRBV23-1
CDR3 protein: CASSQSGSGGLNGYTF

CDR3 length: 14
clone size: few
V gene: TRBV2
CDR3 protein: CASREQVFSQPQHF

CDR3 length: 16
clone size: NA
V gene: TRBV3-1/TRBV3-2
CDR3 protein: CASSPGQGGANEKLFF

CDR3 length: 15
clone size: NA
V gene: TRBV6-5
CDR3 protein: CASSYSGTGGYGYTF

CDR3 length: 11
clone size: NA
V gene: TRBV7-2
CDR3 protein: CASGKGYIQYF

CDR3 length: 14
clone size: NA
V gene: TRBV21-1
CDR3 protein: CASSRGPTDTEAFF

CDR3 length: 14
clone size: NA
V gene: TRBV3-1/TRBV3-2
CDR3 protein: CASSQLADSYEQYF

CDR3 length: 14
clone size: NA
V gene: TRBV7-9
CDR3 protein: CACYREVPGNTIYF

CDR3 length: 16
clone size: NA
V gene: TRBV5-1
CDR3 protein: CASSPPMGGPQEKLFF

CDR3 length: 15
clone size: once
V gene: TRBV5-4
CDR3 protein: CASSLTSGTYNEQFF

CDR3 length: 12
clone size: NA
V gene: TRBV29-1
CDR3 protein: CSVEVSAGEQFF

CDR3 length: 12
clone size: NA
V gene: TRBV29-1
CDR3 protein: CSVKTPGYGYTF

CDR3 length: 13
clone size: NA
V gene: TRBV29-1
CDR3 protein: CSVTGTVYNEQFF

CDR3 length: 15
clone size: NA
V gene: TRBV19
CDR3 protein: CASSSGQGTYNEQFF

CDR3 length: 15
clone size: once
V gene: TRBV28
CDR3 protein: CASSLGGQHNSPLHF

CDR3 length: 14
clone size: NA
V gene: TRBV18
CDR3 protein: CASSVETQGYEQYF

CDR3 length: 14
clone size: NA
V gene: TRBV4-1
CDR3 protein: CASSQGDLEETQYF

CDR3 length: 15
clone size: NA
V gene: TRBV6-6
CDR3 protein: CASRQGQGANYGYTF